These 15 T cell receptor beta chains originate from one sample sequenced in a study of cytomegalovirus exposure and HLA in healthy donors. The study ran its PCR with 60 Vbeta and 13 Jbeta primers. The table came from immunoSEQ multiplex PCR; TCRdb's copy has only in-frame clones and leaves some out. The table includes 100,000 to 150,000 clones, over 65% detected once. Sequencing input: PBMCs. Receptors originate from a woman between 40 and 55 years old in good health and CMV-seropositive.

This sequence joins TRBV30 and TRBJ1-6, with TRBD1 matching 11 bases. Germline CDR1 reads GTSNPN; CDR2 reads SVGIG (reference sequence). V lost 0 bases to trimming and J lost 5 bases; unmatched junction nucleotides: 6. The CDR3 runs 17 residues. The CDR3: CAWSVLGTGGDNSPLHF. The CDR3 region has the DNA TGTGCCTGGAGTGTATTGGGGACAGGGGGGGATAATTCACCCCTCCACTTT.

The CDR3 region has the DNA TGTGCCAGCAGTTACTCGAAGGGGCCTGGAAACACCATATATTTT. Its protein product is CASSYSKGPGNTIYF. The V call is TRBV6-5, the J call TRBJ1-3, with D possibly matching TRBD1 (5 bases). Germline V gene lookup returns CDR1 MNHEY and CDR2 SVGAGI. Deletions cut 0 bases from V and 2 bases from J, with 8 bases between. CDR3 length equals 15 residues.

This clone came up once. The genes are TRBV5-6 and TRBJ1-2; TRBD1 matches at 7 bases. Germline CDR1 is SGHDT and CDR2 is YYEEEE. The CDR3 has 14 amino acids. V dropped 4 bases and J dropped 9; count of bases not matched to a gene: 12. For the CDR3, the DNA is TGTGCCAGCAGCATGGGGACAGTGAAAGATCGCTACACCTTC. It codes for CASSMGTVKDRYTF.

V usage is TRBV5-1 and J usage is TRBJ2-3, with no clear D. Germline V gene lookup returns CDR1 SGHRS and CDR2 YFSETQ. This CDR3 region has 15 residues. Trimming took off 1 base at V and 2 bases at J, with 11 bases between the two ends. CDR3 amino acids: CASSLMPPNTDTQYF. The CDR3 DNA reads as TGCGCCAGCAGCTTGATGCCTCCTAACACAGATACGCAGTATTTT.

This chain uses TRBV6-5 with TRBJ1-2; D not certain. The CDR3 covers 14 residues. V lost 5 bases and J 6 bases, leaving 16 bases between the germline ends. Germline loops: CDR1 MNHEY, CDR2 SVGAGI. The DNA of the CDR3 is TGTGCCAGCAGTACCTATGCGGTCGTGGATGGCTACACCTTC. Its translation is CASSTYAVVDGYTF.

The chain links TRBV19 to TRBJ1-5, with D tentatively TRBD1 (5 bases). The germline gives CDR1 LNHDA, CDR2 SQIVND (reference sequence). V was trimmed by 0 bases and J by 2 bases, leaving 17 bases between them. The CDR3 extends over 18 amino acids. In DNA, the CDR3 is TGTGCCAGTAGTATAGATCGGCGGCAGGGTGTAGGCAATCAGCCCCAGCATTTT. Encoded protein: CASSIDRRQGVGNQPQHF. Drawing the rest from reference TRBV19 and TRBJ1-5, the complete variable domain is DGGITQSPKYLFRKEGQNVTLSCEQNLNHDAMYWYRQDPGQGLRLIYYSQIVNDFQKGDIAEGYSVSREKKESFPLTVTSAQKNPTAFYLCASSIDRRQGVGNQPQHFGDGTRLSIL.

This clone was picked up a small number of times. CDR3 protein: CASSYSGLGGVTQYF. The CDR3, as DNA: TGTGCCAGCAGTTACTCGGGACTGGGAGGAGTTACGCAGTATTTT. The chain uses TRBV6-5 and TRBJ2-3, with TRBD2 as a possible D gene (6 bases). Germline V gives CDR1 MNHEY, CDR2 SVGAGI. The CDR3 is 15 residues long. Trimming cost V 0 bases and J 8 bases, with 15 bases left between them.

The CDR3 nucleotides read TGTGCCAGCAGAGGGACAGAGAACACCGGGGAGCTGTTTTTT. This codes for CASRGTENTGELFF. The chain links TRBV9 to TRBJ2-2, with 7 nucleotides matching TRBD1. This CDR3 is built from 14 residues. Unmatched junction bases numbered 2, after V lost 5 bases and J lost 1 base. Germline loops: CDR1 SGDLS, CDR2 YYNGEE. The full variable domain, its missing parts supplied by reference TRBV9 and TRBJ2-2, is DSGVTQTPKHLITATGQRVTLRCSPRSGDLSVYWYQQSLDQGLQFLIQYYNGEERAKGNILERFSAQQFPDLHSELNLSSLELGDSALYFCASRGTENTGELFFGEGSRLTVL.

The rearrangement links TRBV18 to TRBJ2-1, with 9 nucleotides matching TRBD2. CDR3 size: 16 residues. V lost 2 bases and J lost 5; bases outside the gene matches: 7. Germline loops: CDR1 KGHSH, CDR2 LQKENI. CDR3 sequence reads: CASSPRLAEFNNEQFF. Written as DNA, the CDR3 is TGTGCCAGCTCACCAAGACTAGCGGAGTTCAACAATGAGCAGTTCTTC.

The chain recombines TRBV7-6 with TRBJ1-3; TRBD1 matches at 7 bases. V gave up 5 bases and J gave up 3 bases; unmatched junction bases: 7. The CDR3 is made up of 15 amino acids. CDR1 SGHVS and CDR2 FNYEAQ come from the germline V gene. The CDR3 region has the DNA TGTGCCAGCAGCCCCCGTACAGGGGATGGAAACACCATATATTTT. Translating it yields CASSPRTGDGNTIYF. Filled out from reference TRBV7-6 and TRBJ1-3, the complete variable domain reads GAGVSQSPRYKVTKRGQDVALRCDPISGHVSLYWYRQALGQGPEFLTYFNYEAQQDKSGLPNDRFSAERPEGSISTLTIQRTEQRDSAMYRCASSPRTGDGNTIYFGEGSWLTVV.

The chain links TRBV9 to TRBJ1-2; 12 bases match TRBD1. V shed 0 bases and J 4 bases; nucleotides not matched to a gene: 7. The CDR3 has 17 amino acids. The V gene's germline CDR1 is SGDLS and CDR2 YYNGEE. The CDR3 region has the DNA TGTGCCAGCAGCGTAGGAGGGACAGGGGGCCTCCTCTATGGCTACACCTTC. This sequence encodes CASSVGGTGGLLYGYTF.

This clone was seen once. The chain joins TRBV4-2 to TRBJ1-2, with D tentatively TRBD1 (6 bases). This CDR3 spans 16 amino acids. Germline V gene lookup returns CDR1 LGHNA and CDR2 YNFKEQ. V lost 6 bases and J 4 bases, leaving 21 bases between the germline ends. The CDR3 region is CASSPQTPDRGYGYTF. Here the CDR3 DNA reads TGTGCCAGCAGTCCACAAACACCGGACAGAGGCTATGGCTACACCTTC.

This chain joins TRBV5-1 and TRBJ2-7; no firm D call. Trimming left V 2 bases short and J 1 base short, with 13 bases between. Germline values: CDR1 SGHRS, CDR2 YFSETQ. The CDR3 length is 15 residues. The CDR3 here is CASSFQPSSSYEQYF. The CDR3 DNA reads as TGCGCCAGCAGCTTCCAACCGAGTTCTTCCTACGAGCAGTACTTC.

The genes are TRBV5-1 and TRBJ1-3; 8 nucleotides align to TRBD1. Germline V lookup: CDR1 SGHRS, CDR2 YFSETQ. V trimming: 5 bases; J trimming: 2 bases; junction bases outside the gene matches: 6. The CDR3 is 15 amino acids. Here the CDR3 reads CASSNQGATGNTIYF. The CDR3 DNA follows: TGCGCCAGCAGTAATCAGGGGGCGACTGGAAACACCATATATTTT.

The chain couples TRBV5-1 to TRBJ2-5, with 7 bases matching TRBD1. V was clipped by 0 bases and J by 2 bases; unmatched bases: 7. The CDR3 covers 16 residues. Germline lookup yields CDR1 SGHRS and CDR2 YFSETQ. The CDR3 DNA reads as TGCGCCAGCAGCTTGGGGGGCGCAGGGGGTCAAGAGACCCAGTACTTC. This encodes CASSLGGAGGQETQYF.